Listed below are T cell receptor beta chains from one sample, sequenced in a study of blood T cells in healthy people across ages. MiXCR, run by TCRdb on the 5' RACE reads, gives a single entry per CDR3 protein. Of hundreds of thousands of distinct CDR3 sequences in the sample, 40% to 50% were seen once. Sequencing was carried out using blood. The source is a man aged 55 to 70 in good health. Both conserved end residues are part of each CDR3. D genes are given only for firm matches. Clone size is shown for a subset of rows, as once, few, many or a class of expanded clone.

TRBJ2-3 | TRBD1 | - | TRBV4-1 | TGCGCCAGCAGCCTCCGACAGGGCCAAGACACAGATACGCAGTATTTT | CASSLRQGQDTDTQYF
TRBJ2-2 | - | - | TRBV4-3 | TGCGCCAGCAGCCAAAGGGGGATCGGGGAGCTGTTTTTT | CASSQRGIGELFF
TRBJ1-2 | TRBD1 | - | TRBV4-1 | TGCGCCAGCAGCCAAGAGGGACAGTTCTATGGCTACACCTTC | CASSQEGQFYGYTF
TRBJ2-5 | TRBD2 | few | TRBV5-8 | TGTGCCAGCAGCTCCTCGGCCCTAGCGGGGGGGCAGTATGGAGAGACCCAGTACTTC | CASSSSALAGGQYGETQYF
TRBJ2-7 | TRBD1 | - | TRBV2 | TGTGCCAGCAGTGAAGGGAACAGGGGTCTCGAGCAGTACTTC | CASSEGNRGLEQYF
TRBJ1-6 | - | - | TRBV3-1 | TGTGCCAGCAGCCGGACCGGACGGTATAATTCACCCCTCCACTTT | CASSRTGRYNSPLHF
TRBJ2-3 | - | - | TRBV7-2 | TGTGCCAGCAGCCCGACGGTTGGAGATACGCAGTATTTT | CASSPTVGDTQYF
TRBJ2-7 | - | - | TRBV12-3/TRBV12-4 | TGTGCCAGCAGTTTCGTCGTGGGGAGAAAGAATGAGCAGTACTTC | CASSFVVGRKNEQYF
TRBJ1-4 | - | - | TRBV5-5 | TGTGCCAGCAGCTTCTGGGATACTAATGAAAAACTGTTTTTT | CASSFWDTNEKLFF
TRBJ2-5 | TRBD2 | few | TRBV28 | TGTGCCAGCAGTTTAGGAGTCGGGGGGGCCGTCCAAGAGACCCAGTACTTC | CASSLGVGGAVQETQYF
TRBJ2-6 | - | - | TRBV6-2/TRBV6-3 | TGTGCCAGCAGTTACTCGTTCAACTCCAGGGGACCTGGGGCCAACGTCCTGACTTTC | CASSYSFNSRGPGANVLTF
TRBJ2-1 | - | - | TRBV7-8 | TGTGCCAGCAGCTTAGAAATGCGGCTCGGGGGCGGCAACCAAGAGACCCAGTTCTTC | CASSLEMRLGGGNQETQFF
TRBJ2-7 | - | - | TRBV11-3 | TGTGCCAGCAGCTTAGATTTCCCCCCTCTCGAGCAGTACTTC | CASSLDFPPLEQYF
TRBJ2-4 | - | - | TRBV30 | TGTGCCTGGAGTGTGGGGGCTCGGGCCAAAAACATTCAGTACTTC | CAWSVGARAKNIQYF
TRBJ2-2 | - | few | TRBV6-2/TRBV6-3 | TGTGCCAGCAGTTCGGGGGCCGGGGAGCTGTTTTTT | CASSSGAGELFF
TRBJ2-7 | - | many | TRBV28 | TGTGCCAGCAGTTCAACCGGGACCAGATACGAGCAGTACTTC | CASSSTGTRYEQYF
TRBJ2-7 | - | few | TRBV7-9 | TGTGCCAGCAGCTTATTTGGGGGCGCGTCCTACGAGCAGTACTTC | CASSLFGGASYEQYF
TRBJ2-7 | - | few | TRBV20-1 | TGCAGTGCTAGGGTTGGGGCACAGGGCTACGAGCAGTACTTC | CSARVGAQGYEQYF
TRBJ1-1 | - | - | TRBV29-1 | TGCAGCGTTCCACGGGGGCAGACAACTGAAGCTTTCTTT | CSVPRGQTTEAFF
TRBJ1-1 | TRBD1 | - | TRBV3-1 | TGTGCCAGCAGCCCCCACTCAATCGGGACAGTGTACACTGAAGCTTTCTTT | CASSPHSIGTVYTEAFF
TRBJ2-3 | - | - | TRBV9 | TGTGCCAGCAGCGTAGCTACTAGGGCAGATACGCAGTATTTT | CASSVATRADTQYF
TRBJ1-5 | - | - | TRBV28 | TGTGCCAGCAGTTTTCTTAGCAGCAATCAGCCCCAGCATTTT | CASSFLSSNQPQHF
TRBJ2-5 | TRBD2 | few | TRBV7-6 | TGTGCCAGCAGCCGGGGGGTCGGGGGGAAGGAGACCCAGTACTTC | CASSRGVGGKETQYF
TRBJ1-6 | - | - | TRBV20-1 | TGCAGTGCTAGCCCAGGGAACAATTCACCCCTCCACTTT | CSASPGNNSPLHF
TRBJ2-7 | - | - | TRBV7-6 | TGTGCCAGCAGCATAAAATGGGAAAACTACGAGCAGTACTTC | CASSIKWENYEQYF
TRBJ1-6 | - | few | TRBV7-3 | TGTGCCAGCAGCCACCGGGCAGATAATTCACCCCTCCACTTT | CASSHRADNSPLHF
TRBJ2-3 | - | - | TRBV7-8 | TGTGCCAGCAGCTTAGGGGAGGTGTCAGATACGCAGTATTTT | CASSLGEVSDTQYF
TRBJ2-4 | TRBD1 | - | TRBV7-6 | TGTGCAGCAGCTTCCCCGGTGGAGACAGGGGGAGCCAAAAACATTCAGTACTTC | CAAASPVETGGAKNIQYF
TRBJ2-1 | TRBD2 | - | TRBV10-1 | TGCGCCAGCAGTGAACGGAGCGGGGCCACCTACAATGAGCAGTTCTTC | CASSERSGATYNEQFF
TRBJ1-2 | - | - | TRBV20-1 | TGCAGTGCTAGTGACAGCAGAACCTATGGCTACACCTTC | CSASDSRTYGYTF
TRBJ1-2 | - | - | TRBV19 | TGTGCCAGTAGTATCTCCGGGACTTCCTATGGCTACACCTTC | CASSISGTSYGYTF
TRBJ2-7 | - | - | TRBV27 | TGTGCCAGCAGTTTCGACAGCCCCTCCTACGAGCAGTACTTC | CASSFDSPSYEQYF
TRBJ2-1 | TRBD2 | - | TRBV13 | TGTGCCAGCAGCTTTAGCGGGGTGGAGCACAATGAGCAGTTCTTC | CASSFSGVEHNEQFF
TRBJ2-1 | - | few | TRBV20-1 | TGCAGTGCTCAGCAAGTACATGAGCAGTTCTTC | CSAQQVHEQFF
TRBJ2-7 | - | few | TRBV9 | TGTGCCAGCAGCGCCTCGGCGGGGACCTACGAGCAGTACTTC | CASSASAGTYEQYF
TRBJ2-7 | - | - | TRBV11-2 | TGTGCCAGCAGCTCCTCGGGGGGCCGCTCCTACAATGAGCAGTACTTC | CASSSSGGRSYNEQYF
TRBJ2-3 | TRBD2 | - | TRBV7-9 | TGTGCCAGCAGAAGGGGAGGGCCTACCGGCACAGATACGCAGTATTTT | CASRRGGPTGTDTQYF
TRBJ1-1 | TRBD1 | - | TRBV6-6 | TGTGCCAGCCGAGGGACAGGGGATACGGGAAGGACTGAAGCTTTCTTT | CASRGTGDTGRTEAFF
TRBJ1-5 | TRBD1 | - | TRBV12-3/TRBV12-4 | TGTGCCAGCAGTATCTCCGGGACAGGGGGCAATCAGCCCCAGCATTTT | CASSISGTGGNQPQHF
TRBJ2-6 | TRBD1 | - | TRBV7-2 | TGTGCCTGCAGCTTAGACAGGGAAGGTGGGGCCAACGTCCTGACTTTC | CACSLDREGGANVLTF
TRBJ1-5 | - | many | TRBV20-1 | TGCAGTGCCACCCCAGGGGCCTCCTACGGGCCCCAGCATTTT | CSATPGASYGPQHF